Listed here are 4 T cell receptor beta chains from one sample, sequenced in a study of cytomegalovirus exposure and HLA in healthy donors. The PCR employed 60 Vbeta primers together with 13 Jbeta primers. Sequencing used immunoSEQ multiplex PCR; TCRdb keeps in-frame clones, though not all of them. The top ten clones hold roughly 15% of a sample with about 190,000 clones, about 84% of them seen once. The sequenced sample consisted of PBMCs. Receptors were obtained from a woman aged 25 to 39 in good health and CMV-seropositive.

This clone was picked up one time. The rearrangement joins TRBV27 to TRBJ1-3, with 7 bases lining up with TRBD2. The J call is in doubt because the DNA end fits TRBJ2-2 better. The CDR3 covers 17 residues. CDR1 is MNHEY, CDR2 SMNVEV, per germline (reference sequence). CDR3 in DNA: TGTGCCAGCAGACTAACTAGCGTCGGAGGAGGGAACGGGGAGCTGTTTTTT. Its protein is CASRLTSVGGGNGELFF.

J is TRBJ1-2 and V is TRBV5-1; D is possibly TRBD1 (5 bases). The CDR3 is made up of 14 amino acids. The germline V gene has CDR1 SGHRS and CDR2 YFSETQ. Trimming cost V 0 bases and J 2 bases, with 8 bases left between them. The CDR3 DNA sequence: TGCGCCAGCAGCTTGGTTGACAGAAACTATGGCTACACCTTC. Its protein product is CASSLVDRNYGYTF. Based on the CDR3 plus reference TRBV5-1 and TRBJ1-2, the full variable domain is KAGVTQTPRYLIKTRGQQVTLSCSPISGHRSVSWYQQTPGQGLQFLFEYFSETQRNKGNFPGRFSGRQFSNSRSEMNVSTLELGDSALYLCASSLVDRNYGYTFGSGTRLTVV.

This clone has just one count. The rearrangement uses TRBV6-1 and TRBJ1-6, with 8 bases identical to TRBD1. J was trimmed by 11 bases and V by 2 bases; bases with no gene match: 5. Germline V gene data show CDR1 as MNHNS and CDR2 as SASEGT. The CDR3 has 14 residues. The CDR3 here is CASSEWEDRAPLHF. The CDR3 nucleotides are TGTGCCAGCAGTGAATGGGAGGACAGGGCACCCCTCCACTTT.

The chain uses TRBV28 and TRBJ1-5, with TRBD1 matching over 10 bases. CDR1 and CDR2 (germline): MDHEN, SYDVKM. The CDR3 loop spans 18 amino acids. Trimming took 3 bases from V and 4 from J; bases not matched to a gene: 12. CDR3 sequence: CASSFSGWTGGGNQPQHF. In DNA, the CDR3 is TGTGCCAGCAGTTTCTCCGGGTGGACAGGGGGAGGTAATCAGCCCCAGCATTTT.